Described below is a single T cell receptor (beta chain) sequence and its context. This sample is drawn from a study of OX40 agonist ivuxolimab in advanced cancers. Study overall: Previous treatment with anti-PD-1, anti-PD-L1 or anti-CTLA-4 therapy was allowed; about 44% had received some. A partial response was reached by three patients: one with hepatocellular carcinoma and two with cutaneous melanoma.

The protocol was immunoSEQ multiplex PCR, while the TCRdb copy is restricted to in-frame clones and leaves out a portion. The top ten clones hold 0.51% of a sample with around 88,000 clones, 92% of them seen once. The CDR3 has 11 amino acids. Germline values: CDR1 SEHNR, CDR2 FQNEAQ (reference sequence). V was trimmed by 5 bases and J by 6 bases, leaving 8 bases between them. This rearrangement joins TRBV7-9 to TRBJ2-7, with D maybe TRBD2 (5 bases). The clonotype comes from an adult with an advanced solid tumor such as melanoma, head and neck, liver or kidney cancer. Sample: CD4+ or CD8+ T cells sorted from blood, taken in a trial of the OX40 agonist ivuxolimab. CDR3 sequence: CASSGSREQYF. The CDR3 nucleotides are TGTGCCAGCAGCGGGAGTCGCGAGCAGTACTTC.